Presented here are 8 T cell receptor beta chains from one specimen sequenced in a study of regulatory and conventional T cells in RAG deficiency. Sequenced by immunoSEQ multiplex PCR; TCRdb stores in-frame clones only, minus some. Here the sample spans 30,000 to 40,000 clones, approximately 89% being singletons. This same sample was also taken into another study, of regulatory T cells. From that report: The primer mix had 52 TRBV and 13 TRBJ primers.

Sequencing used CD8+ T cells sorted from blood. These TCRs come from a human donor in good health.

V is TRBV13 and J is TRBJ2-7, with D possibly TRBD2 on 5 matching bases. The CDR3 consists of 14 residues. V shed 4 bases and J shed 4 bases, with 14 bases lying between them. Germline-derived CDR1 and CDR2 are PRHDT and FYEKMQ (reference sequence). In DNA form, the CDR3 reads TGTGCCAGCAGCTCCGGACTGGGAACTTACGAGCAGTACTTC. The encoded protein is CASSSGLGTYEQYF.

V is TRBV7-8 and J is TRBJ2-3; 11 bases agree with TRBD2. V shed 4 bases, J shed 3 bases, and the junction held 3 bases outside the gene matches. CDR1 and CDR2 (germline): SGHVS, FQNEAQ. CDR3 size: 15 residues. The CDR3 sequence: CASSSSSGGTDTQYF. CDR3 DNA sequence: TGTGCCAGCAGCTCGTCTAGCGGGGGGACAGATACGCAGTATTTT.

The sample holds a few counts of this clone. This sequence joins TRBV19 and TRBJ2-7, with 8 bases fitting TRBD2. CDR1 and CDR2 (germline): LNHDA, SQIVND (reference sequence). Trimming took 6 bases from V and 7 from J; bases not matched to a gene: 8. The CDR3 sequence is 13 residues long. The CDR3 coding sequence is TGTGCCAGTAGCACAGGACTAGCTGCAGAGCAGTACTTC. Its protein is CASSTGLAAEQYF.

This clone came up a few times. The chain uses TRBV7-9 and TRBJ2-7, with TRBD1 matching 8 bases. The V gene's germline CDR1 is SEHNR and CDR2 FQNEAQ (reference sequence). The CDR3 spans 14 residues. The junction had 7 bases not matched to a gene; V was cut back by 5 bases and J by 4 bases. CDR3 region: CASSHGQGGYEQYF. CDR3 DNA: TGTGCCAGCAGCCATGGACAGGGTGGATACGAGCAGTACTTC.

V is TRBV4-1 and J is TRBJ2-5, with D possibly TRBD2 on 5 matching bases. Trimming took 0 bases from V and 2 from J, leaving 16 bases between them. The CDR3 consists of 17 residues. Germline-derived CDR1 and CDR2 are MGHRA and YSYEKL. Here the CDR3 DNA reads TGCGCCAGCAGCCAAGATCTATCAACTAGTTATCAAGAGACCCAGTACTTC. Protein sequence: CASSQDLSTSYQETQYF.

This rearrangement joins TRBV5-1 to TRBJ1-1; D uncertain. Looked up from germline, CDR1 is SGHRS and CDR2 is YFSETQ. V lost 0 bases and J lost 10, with 13 bases in between. The CDR3 spans 13 residues. CDR3 sequence reads: CASSLGPGEGAFF. The CDR3 coding sequence is TGCGCCAGCAGCTTGGGACCCGGGGAGGGAGCTTTCTTT.

This rearrangement joins TRBV5-4 to TRBJ2-7; D ambiguous. Germline values: CDR1 SGHNT, CDR2 YYREEE (reference sequence). The V end was cut by 0 bases, the J end by 7 bases, with 11 bases between. The CDR3 runs 13 residues. This chain's CDR3 is CASSLDRLGEQYF. As DNA, the CDR3 is TGTGCCAGCAGCTTGGATAGACTGGGGGAGCAGTACTTC.

V usage is TRBV28 and J usage is TRBJ2-3; 10 positions agree with TRBD2. CDR1 and CDR2 (germline): MDHEN, SYDVKM. This CDR3 region has 16 residues. J lost 4 bases, V lost 3 bases, and 7 bases had no gene match. As DNA, the CDR3 is TGTGCCAGCAGTTTTCAGGCTAGCGGGAGCCCAGATACGCAGTATTTT. Protein product: CASSFQASGSPDTQYF.